The 32 T cell receptor beta chains below all came from one sample that was sequenced in a study of blood T cells in healthy people across ages. Combining a sample-barcoded 5' primer with a J-beta primer mix, a second PCR ran for roughly 7 to 12 cycles. MiXCR, run by TCRdb on the 5' RACE reads, gives a single entry per CDR3 protein. In the table there are under 2 million distinct CDR3 sequences, around 36% of which are singletons. The sample was blood. Receptors originate from a woman in her thirties in good health.

The chain couples TRBV27 to TRBJ1-4; 9 positions agree with TRBD1. Germline trimming cut 4 bases from V and 6 bases from J; bases unmatched to any gene: 6. Per germline, CDR1 MNHEY and CDR2 SMNVEV (reference sequence). The CDR3 is 15 amino acids. The chain's CDR3 is CASSSSGQGYEKLFF. The DNA of the CDR3 is TGTGCCAGCAGTTCAAGCGGACAGGGGTATGAAAAACTGTTTTTT.

This clonotype occurred a few times. The rearrangement links TRBV5-1 to TRBJ2-3; perhaps TRBD2 as D (6 bases). The CDR3 length is 17 residues. Germline assignment: CDR1 SGHRS and CDR2 YFSETQ. The V gene lost 1 base and the J gene lost 0 bases, with 15 bases spanning the gap. DNA of the CDR3: TGCGCCAGCAGCTTGCCAGGGAAGGGGACTAGCACAGATACGCAGTATTTT. Its protein is CASSLPGKGTSTDTQYF.

The V gene is TRBV3-1, the J gene TRBJ2-5; TRBD1 or TRBD2 may be the D gene (6 bases each). V lost 0 bases to trimming and J lost 5 bases, with 19 bases between them. The germline V gene has CDR1 LGHDT and CDR2 YNNKEL (reference sequence). The CDR3 length is 17 residues. Here the CDR3 reads CASSQDMEGQGRETQYF. The CDR3 DNA reads as TGTGCCAGCAGCCAAGATATGGAAGGGCAGGGGAGGGAGACCCAGTACTTC.

J is TRBJ2-1 and V is TRBV7-3; the match to TRBD2 covers 10 bases. Germline lookup yields CDR1 SGHTA and CDR2 FQGTGA. With 5 bases clipped from V and 4 bases from J, the junction kept 8 bases outside the gene matches. This CDR3 is built from 16 residues. The DNA for the CDR3 is TGTGCCAGCAGCCTTACTAGCGGGGCCTTGTACAATGAGCAGTTCTTC. Protein product: CASSLTSGALYNEQFF.

The chain links TRBV28 to TRBJ2-4, with a weak D call TRBD1 (6 bases). Deletions cut 9 bases from V and 0 bases from J, with 15 bases between. Germline CDR1 is MDHEN and CDR2 is SYDVKM. The CDR3 is made up of 15 amino acids. The CDR3 coding sequence is TGTGCCAGTAACCCCGGACAGTTAGCCAAAAACATTCAGTACTTC. Translated, it gives CASNPGQLAKNIQYF.

This clonotype was seen a few times. The J gene is TRBJ1-6, the V gene TRBV2; TRBD1 is a possible D gene (5 bases). This CDR3 region has 14 residues. Germline CDR1 SNHLY, CDR2 FYNNEI. Trimming removed 5 bases from V and 8 bases from J, with 13 bases in between. CDR3 DNA: TGTGCCAGCAGTATGGGGCGTGATTATTCACCCCTCCACTTT. This translates into CASSMGRDYSPLHF.

The chain has TRBV20-1 and TRBJ1-5; D might be TRBD1 (6 bases). The CDR3 consists of 17 residues. The germline V gene has CDR1 DFQATT and CDR2 SNEGSKA (reference sequence). The ends were cut back, 5 bases at V and 0 bases at J, with 20 bases in the middle. The CDR3 region is CSAGSITDSPSNQPQHF. The CDR3, as DNA: TGCAGTGCTGGGTCCATCACGGACAGTCCTAGCAATCAGCCCCAGCATTTT.

This clonotype was counted many times. The chain combines TRBV18 with TRBJ2-1, with TRBD2 matching 10 bases. Germline V gene data show CDR1 as KGHSH and CDR2 as LQKENI. The CDR3 contains 15 residues. The junction had 6 bases not matched to a gene; V was cut back by 6 bases and J by 4 bases. The CDR3 DNA reads TGTGCCAGCTCCCTCGGGACTAGCGAGTACAATGAGCAGTTCTTC. Encoded protein: CASSLGTSEYNEQFF.

The chain uses TRBV12-3 or TRBV12-4 and TRBJ1-1; no firm D call. This CDR3 region has 17 residues. Trimming removed 5 bases at V and 3 bases at J, with 22 bases between. CDR3 DNA sequence: TGTGCCAGCAGTATAGATATGGACCTGGCTATGCACACTGAAGCTTTCTTT. Amino acid sequence: CASSIDMDLAMHTEAFF.

The rearrangement uses TRBV9 and TRBJ2-7, with 9 bases that match TRBD1. Germline-derived CDR1 and CDR2 are SGDLS and YYNGEE. The CDR3 is 16 residues long. V gave up 0 bases and J gave up 5 bases; unmatched junction bases: 9. CDR3 in amino acids: CASSVADGTGRHEQYF. In DNA form, the CDR3 reads TGTGCCAGCAGCGTAGCTGACGGGACAGGGAGACACGAGCAGTACTTC.

The chain couples TRBV7-9 to TRBJ2-1, with D possibly being TRBD2 (6 bases). The J call is in doubt because the DNA end fits TRBJ2-7 better. CDR1 and CDR2 (germline): SEHNR, FQNEAQ (reference sequence). The CDR3 has 16 residues. CDR3 amino acids: CASSMPIGSSYNEQYF. The CDR3 coding sequence is TGTGCCAGCAGCATGCCAATCGGGAGCTCCTACAATGAGCAGTACTTC.

V usage is TRBV14 and J usage is TRBJ2-1, with TRBD2 matching over 7 bases. With 8 bases clipped from V and 6 bases from J, the junction kept 10 bases outside the gene matches. The CDR3 is 14 amino acids. Germline CDR1 reads SGHDN; CDR2 reads FVKESK. The CDR3 DNA is TGTGCCAGCTCTCGACAGAGACTAGCCAATGAGCAGTTCTTC. Amino acid sequence: CASSRQRLANEQFF.

This clonotype was counted a single time. The rearrangement uses TRBV7-9 and TRBJ1-1, with D possibly matching TRBD1 (5 bases). Per germline, CDR1 SEHNR and CDR2 FQNEAQ (reference sequence). This CDR3 is 16 amino acids long. V was cut by 5 bases and J by 4 bases, with 20 bases left in between. The CDR3 region has the DNA TGTGCCAGCAGCACGCATCCCCAGGGCGGCGGCACTGAAGCTTTCTTT. Protein sequence: CASSTHPQGGGTEAFF.

The chain has TRBV5-1 and TRBJ2-5; 8 nucleotides agree with TRBD2. V lost 0 bases to trimming and J lost 2 bases; unmatched junction nucleotides: 12. Germline V lookup: CDR1 SGHRS, CDR2 YFSETQ. This CDR3 contains 18 residues. This CDR3 reads CASSLATAGAPLQETQYF. DNA of the CDR3: TGCGCCAGCAGCTTGGCCACAGCGGGAGCCCCTTTGCAAGAGACCCAGTACTTC.

J is TRBJ1-1 and V is TRBV12-3 or TRBV12-4; a possible D gene is TRBD1 (5 bases). V gave up 7 bases and J gave up 5 bases, with 20 bases separating them. CDR3 length: 15 residues. CDR3 sequence (DNA): TGTGCCAGCACCCCCCAGGGTTGGGTTGAGACTGAAGCTTTCTTT. Its protein product is CASTPQGWVETEAFF.

Only a few counts were recorded for this clonotype. The chain uses TRBV9 and TRBJ2-7; TRBD2 matches at 9 bases. The V gene end was trimmed by 1 base and the J gene end by 6 bases; junction bases not matched to a gene: 2. There are 13 residues in the CDR3. Germline CDR1 is SGDLS and CDR2 is YYNGEE. The CDR3 sequence: CASSVKGLAEQYF. CDR3 DNA: TGTGCCAGCAGCGTAAAGGGACTAGCCGAGCAGTACTTC.

This clonotype has a handful of counts. V and J are TRBV11-1 and TRBJ2-1, with 7 bases aligning to TRBD1. The CDR3 consists of 18 residues. Trimming cost V 4 bases and J 7 bases; bases outside gene matches: 19. CDR1 and CDR2 from the germline V gene are SGHAT and FQDESV (reference sequence). The CDR3: CASSSRNPKTTGKNEQFF. The CDR3 nucleotides read TGTGCCAGCAGCTCTCGAAACCCCAAGACGACAGGGAAAAATGAGCAGTTCTTC.

The gene calls are TRBV5-1 and TRBJ2-5; maybe TRBD2 (6 bases). Matching the DNA end better, TRBJ2-7 makes the J call doubtful. The CDR3 has 15 amino acids. From germline, CDR1 is SGHRS and CDR2 YFSETQ. This chain's CDR3 is CASSLGGGTRYEQYF. CDR3 DNA sequence: TGCGCCAGCAGCTTGGGTGGAGGGACCCGCTACGAGCAGTACTTC.

This clonotype was observed a handful of times. The J gene is TRBJ2-3, the V gene TRBV18; the match to TRBD1 covers 8 bases. J gave up 0 bases and V 8 bases, and 10 bases lay outside the gene matches. The CDR3 contains 16 residues. The germline V gene has CDR1 KGHSH and CDR2 LQKENI. CDR3 sequence (DNA): TGTGCCAGCAGTCCCAGGACAGGGACTAGCACAGATACGCAGTATTTT. Its translation: CASSPRTGTSTDTQYF.

The chain joins TRBV12-3 or TRBV12-4 to TRBJ1-4, with D unclear. This CDR3 is 16 amino acids long. V lost 0 bases to trimming and J lost 5 bases, with 13 bases between them. CDR3 sequence (DNA): TGTGCCAGCAGTTTAGCGCTGGCCGGGAAAAATGAAAAACTGTTTTTT. Amino acid sequence: CASSLALAGKNEKLFF.

The CDR3 DNA sequence: TGCAGTGCTGCCGGACAGGGTGGCTACACCTTC. It specifies CSAAGQGGYTF. The V call is TRBV20-1, the J call TRBJ1-2, with TRBD1 matching 8 bases. CDR3 length: 11 amino acids. V lost 5 bases to trimming and J lost 7 bases; unmatched junction nucleotides: 3. Germline CDR1 reads DFQATT; CDR2 reads SNEGSKA (reference sequence).

The rearrangement joins TRBV20-1 to TRBJ2-1; D is uncertain. Per the germline V gene, CDR1 is DFQATT and CDR2 is SNEGSKA (reference sequence). The CDR3 extends over 14 amino acids. V lost 0 bases and J lost 7, with 13 bases in between. Written as DNA, the CDR3 is TGCAGTGCTAGAGATCTGGCCACATCTAATGAGCAGTTCTTC. As protein: CSARDLATSNEQFF.

A remark on this clonotype: At one end the junction does not follow the germline gene, possibly because of a read error. The chain has TRBV14 and TRBJ1-4; D not certain. This CDR3 contains 13 residues. Per germline, CDR1 SGHDN and CDR2 FVKESK. The CDR3 is CTSSQDWVGGLFF. The CDR3 bases are TGTACCAGCAGCCAAGATTGGGTCGGTGGGCTGTTTTTT.

The genes are TRBV7-2 and TRBJ2-3; TRBD2 aligns across 11 bases. Germline assignment: CDR1 SGHTA and CDR2 FQGNSA. J was trimmed by 6 bases and V by 1 base; bases with no gene match: 3. The CDR3 has 15 residues. The CDR3 spells CASSLESSGGDTQYF. The CDR3 nucleotides read TGTGCCAGCAGCTTAGAATCTAGCGGGGGGGATACGCAGTATTTT.

The chain links TRBV7-9 to TRBJ1-2; 11 bases map to TRBD1. V shed 8 bases, J shed 8 bases, and the junction held 16 bases outside the gene matches. The CDR3 is 16 amino acids. CDR1 and CDR2 (germline): SEHNR, FQNEAQ (reference sequence). CDR3 nucleotide sequence: TGTGCCAGCTTTACGGGACAGGGGGTATTTGGGGGCGGCTACACCTTC. Translated: CASFTGQGVFGGGYTF.

This clonotype was detected a few times. The gene calls are TRBV9 and TRBJ2-1, with 13 bases identical to TRBD2. The germline gives CDR1 SGDLS, CDR2 YYNGEE. The CDR3 has 15 residues. Trimming removed 3 bases from V and 10 bases from J; junction bases left unmatched: 7. This CDR3 is CASSGAGTSGAEQFF. CDR3 sequence (DNA): TGTGCCAGCAGCGGAGCCGGGACTAGCGGGGCCGAGCAGTTCTTC.

The CDR3: CASSEITVNTEAFF. CDR3 nucleotide sequence: TGTGCCAGCAGTGAGATAACAGTGAACACTGAAGCTTTCTTT. The chain uses TRBV6-1 and TRBJ1-1; the D is unclear. Germline CDR1 reads MNHNS; CDR2 reads SASEGT. The germline V and J ends were trimmed by 3 bases and 0 bases, with 8 bases remaining between them. The CDR3 sequence is 14 residues long.

This chain links TRBV4-1 with TRBJ2-7; 9 bases are a match to TRBD2. Germline V gene data show CDR1 as MGHRA and CDR2 as YSYEKL. V lost 2 bases, J lost 0 bases, and 11 bases stayed unmatched. This CDR3 region has 18 residues. CDR3 DNA sequence: TGCGCCAGCAGCCAACTCCTCGGGACTAGCAGAAGCTCCTACGAGCAGTACTTC. Amino acid sequence: CASSQLLGTSRSSYEQYF.

About this clonotype itself: One end of the junction fails to match germline, which may point to a read error. The chain joins TRBV6-5 to TRBJ2-7; TRBD2 might be the D (5 bases). The germline CDR1 and CDR2 sequences are MNHEY and SVGAGI. The CDR3 spans 11 residues. The CDR3 protein is CACSYRGKQYF. The CDR3 DNA follows: TGTGCCTGCAGTTACCGGGGAAAGCAGTACTTC.

In regard to this clonotype: Relative to the germline gene, one junction end is altered; a read error may explain this. The chain joins TRBV4-2 to TRBJ1-3; possible D gene TRBD1, 5 bases. The CDR3 covers 19 residues. CDR1 LGHNA and CDR2 YNFKEQ come from the germline V gene. CDR3: CASSQSSGTTQNSGSTIYF. CDR3 DNA sequence: TGTGCCAGCAGCCAATCATCTGGGACTACGCAAAACTCTGGAAGCACCATATATTTT.

This clonotype showed up just a few times. The chain employs TRBV7-2 and TRBJ1-6; D may be TRBD1 (5 bases). The CDR3 covers 15 residues. Germline lookup yields CDR1 SGHTA and CDR2 FQGNSA. Deletions cut 3 bases from V and 4 bases from J, with 10 bases between. The CDR3 spells CASSFRGDYNSPLHF. The CDR3 nucleotides are TGTGCCAGCAGCTTCCGAGGGGATTATAATTCACCCCTCCACTTT.

V is TRBV4-1 and J is TRBJ2-3, with 7 bases lining up with TRBD2. The CDR3 length is 15 residues. The V segment lost 4 bases and the J segment 0 bases; nucleotides outside the gene matches: 4. The germline V gene has CDR1 MGHRA and CDR2 YSYEKL. In DNA, the CDR3 is TGCGCCAGCAGCCTTGGGACTATTAGCACAGATACGCAGTATTTT. Amino acid sequence: CASSLGTISTDTQYF.